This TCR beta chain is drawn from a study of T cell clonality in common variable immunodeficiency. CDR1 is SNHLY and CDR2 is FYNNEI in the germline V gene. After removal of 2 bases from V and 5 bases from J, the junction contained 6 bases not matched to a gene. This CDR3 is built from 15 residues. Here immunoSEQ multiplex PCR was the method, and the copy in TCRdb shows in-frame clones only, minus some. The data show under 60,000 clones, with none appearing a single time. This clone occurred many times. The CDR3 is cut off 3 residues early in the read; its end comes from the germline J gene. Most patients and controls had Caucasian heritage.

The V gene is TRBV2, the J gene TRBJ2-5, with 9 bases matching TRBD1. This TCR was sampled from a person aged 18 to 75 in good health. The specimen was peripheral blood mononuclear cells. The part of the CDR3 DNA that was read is TGTGCCAGCAGTGAAACGGGACAGGGTATGGAGACC. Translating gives CASSETGQGMET. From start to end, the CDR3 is CASSETGQGMETQYF.